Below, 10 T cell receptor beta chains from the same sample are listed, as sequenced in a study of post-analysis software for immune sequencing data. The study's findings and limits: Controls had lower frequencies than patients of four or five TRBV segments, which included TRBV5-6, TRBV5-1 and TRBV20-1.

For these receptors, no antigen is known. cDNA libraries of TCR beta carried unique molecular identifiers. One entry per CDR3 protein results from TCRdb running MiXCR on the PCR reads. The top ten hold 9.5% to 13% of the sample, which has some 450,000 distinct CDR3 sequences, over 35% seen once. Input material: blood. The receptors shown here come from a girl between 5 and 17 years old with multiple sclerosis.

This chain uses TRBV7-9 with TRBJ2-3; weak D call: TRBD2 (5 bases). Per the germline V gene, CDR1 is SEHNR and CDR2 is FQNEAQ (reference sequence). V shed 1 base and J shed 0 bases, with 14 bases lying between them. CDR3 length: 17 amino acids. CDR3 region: CASSLGQRATSTDTQYF. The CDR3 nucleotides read TGTGCCAGCAGCTTAGGCCAGAGGGCGACTAGCACAGATACGCAGTATTTT.

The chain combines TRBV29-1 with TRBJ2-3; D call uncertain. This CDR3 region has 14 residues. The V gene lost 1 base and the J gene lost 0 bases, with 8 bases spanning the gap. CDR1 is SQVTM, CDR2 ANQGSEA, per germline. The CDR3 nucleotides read TGCAGCGTTGAAGGGCGGCTTAGCACAGATACGCAGTATTTT. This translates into CSVEGRLSTDTQYF.

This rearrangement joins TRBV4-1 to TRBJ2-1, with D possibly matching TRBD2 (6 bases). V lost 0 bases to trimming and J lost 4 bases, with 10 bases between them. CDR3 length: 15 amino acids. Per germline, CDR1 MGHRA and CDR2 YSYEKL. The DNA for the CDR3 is TGCGCCAGCAGCCAAGACGGGACTCTTTACAATGAGCAGTTCTTC. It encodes CASSQDGTLYNEQFF.

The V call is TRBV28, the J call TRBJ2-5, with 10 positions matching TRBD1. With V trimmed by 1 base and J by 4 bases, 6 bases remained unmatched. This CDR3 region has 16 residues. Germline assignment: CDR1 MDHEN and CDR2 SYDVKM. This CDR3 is CASSLLGQGKSETQYF. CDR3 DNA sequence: TGTGCCAGCAGTTTATTGGGACAGGGGAAATCAGAGACCCAGTACTTC.

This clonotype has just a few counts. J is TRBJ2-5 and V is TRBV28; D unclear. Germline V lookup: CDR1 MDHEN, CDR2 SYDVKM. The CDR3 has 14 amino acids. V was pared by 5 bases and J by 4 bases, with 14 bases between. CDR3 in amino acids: CASSPTSSVETQYF. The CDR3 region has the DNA TGTGCCAGCAGTCCAACCTCTTCGGTAGAGACCCAGTACTTC.

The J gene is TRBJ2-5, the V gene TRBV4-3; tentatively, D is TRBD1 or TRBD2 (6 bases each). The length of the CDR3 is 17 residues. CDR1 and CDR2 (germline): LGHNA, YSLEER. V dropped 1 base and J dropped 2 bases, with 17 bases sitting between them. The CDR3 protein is CASSQGAGQGRQETQYF. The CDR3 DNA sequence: TGCGCCAGCAGCCAAGGGGCCGGGCAGGGGAGGCAAGAGACCCAGTACTTC.

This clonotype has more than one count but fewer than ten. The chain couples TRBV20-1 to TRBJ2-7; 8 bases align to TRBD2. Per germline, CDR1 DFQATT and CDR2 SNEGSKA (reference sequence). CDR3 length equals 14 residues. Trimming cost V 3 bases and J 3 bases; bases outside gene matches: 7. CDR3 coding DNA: TGCAGTGCTAGCGGCCTAGCGGGCTTCTACGAGCAGTACTTC. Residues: CSASGLAGFYEQYF.

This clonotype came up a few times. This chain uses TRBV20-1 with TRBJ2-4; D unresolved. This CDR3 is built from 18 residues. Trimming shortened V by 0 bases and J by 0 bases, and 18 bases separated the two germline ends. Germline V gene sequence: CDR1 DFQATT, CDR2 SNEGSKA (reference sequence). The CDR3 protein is CSAREQNTPKGAKNIQYF. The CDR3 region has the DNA TGCAGTGCTAGAGAACAGAATACACCCAAGGGAGCCAAAAACATTCAGTACTTC.

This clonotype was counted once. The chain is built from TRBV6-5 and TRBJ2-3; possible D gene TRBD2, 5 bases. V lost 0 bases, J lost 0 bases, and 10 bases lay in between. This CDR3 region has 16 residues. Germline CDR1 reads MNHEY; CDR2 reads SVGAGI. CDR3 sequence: CASSYSVAGSTDTQYF. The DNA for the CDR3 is TGTGCCAGCAGTTACTCTGTGGCGGGTAGCACAGATACGCAGTATTTT.

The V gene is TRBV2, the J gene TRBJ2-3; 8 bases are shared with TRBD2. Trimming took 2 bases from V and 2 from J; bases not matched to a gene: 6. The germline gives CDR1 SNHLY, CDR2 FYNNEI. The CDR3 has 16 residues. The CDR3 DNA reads TGTGCCAGCAGTGAAAGGCTAGCGGGCCCCACAGATACGCAGTATTTT. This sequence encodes CASSERLAGPTDTQYF.